Below, one TCR beta chain is given with its context. Germline CDR1 and CDR2: SGHAT and FQNNGV. V gave up 3 bases and J gave up 2 bases, with 17 bases separating them. CDR3 size: 16 residues. Study processing details: The authors estimated nucleated cell counts from reference gene primer amplification. The data were produced by immunoSEQ multiplex PCR, yet TCRdb's version contains in-frame clones alone and is incomplete. That table gives V, J and clone size, and the DNA gave D and trimming. The sample yields about 59,000 clones, more than 60% seen once. These data belong to a study of blood T cell repertoires in COVID-19. As for the study in general: Donors in the United States, Italy and Spain gave samples during acute or convalescent COVID-19. Sample material is recorded as cDNA or gDNA derived from T cells, B-cell-depleted T cells, or PBMCs.

The V call is TRBV11-2, the J call TRBJ2-7; D may be TRBD1 (5 bases). Sequences were obtained from peripheral blood. This receptor was identified in a woman between 65 and 79 years old with acute or convalescent COVID-19. CDR3 sequence: CASSFSYIGQTYEQYV. The CDR3 DNA sequence: TGTGCCAGCAGCTTCTCCTATATCGGACAAACCTACGAGCAGTACGTC.